Here is one T cell receptor beta chain with its context. The antigen it recognizes is unknown. No clone much larger than this one lies a single base away; base qualities are absent. TCRbeta CDR3 regions were amplified from genomic DNA by means of the immunoSEQ Assay, a bias-controlled multiplex PCR. As for the authors' bioinformatics: Within the assay, amplification of reference gene primers was used to estimate how many nucleated cells each sample contained. To quantify the absolute abundance of each unique TCRbeta CDR3 rearrangement, sequence reads were collapsed and filtered. For each sample, productive Simpson clonality was calculated as the square root of Simpson's diversity index over productive rearrangements. In TCRdb, the immuneACCESS table is reduced to in-frame sequences with V and J assigned. These tables do not hold every clone; where another copy was compared, an unresolved V gene accounts for under half, and the others remain unexplained. For V, J and clone size, that table is used; D and trimming come from the DNA. In all, the sample holds about 87,000 clones, and around 86% of those were seen once. Clones ranked in the top ten supply roughly 5.4% of the sample.

This entry comes from a study of blood T cell repertoires in COVID-19 (dated by TCRdb to 2019 to 2021). With regard to the full study: The collaborator samples originated in the United States, Italy and Spain and spanned the acute and convalescent phases of COVID-19. Samples were obtained from the ongoing ImmuneRACE study (first 160 participants) and from over 1,000 subjects provided by 6 global collaborators. The repertoires were released in a freely available public database intended as a resource for research on the immune response to SARS-CoV-2. Sample metadata almost always included a de-identified subject ID, COVID-19 status, age in years and sex. Deeply sampled blood TCRbeta repertoires from subjects exposed to, actively infected with, or recovered from COVID-19 were included in the dataset. The prospective study material was composed of cDNA or gDNA derived from T cells, B-cell-depleted T cells, or PBMCs. Where HLA class I and class II types were available, the types were taken from metadata supplied by the sample provider, not from assay-based typing.

Relative to germline, V is 7 bases shorter and J is 5 bases shorter, with 14 bases between their ends. The CDR3 holds 13 amino acids from the cysteine to the phenylalanine. The kept DNA is CDR3 alone, 39 bases in frame from the first base. The collaborating institutions used their own protocols to collect whole blood in K2EDTA tubes. For TCRbeta analysis, collaborators shipped samples in one of three forms: frozen whole blood, isolated PBMCs, or DNA extracted from either of those sample types. Overall study outcomes, separate from this receptor: How much clinical and demographic metadata was included differed by source and by participant, and the metadata was provided uncurated.

The chain links TRBV12-3 or TRBV12-4 with TRBJ2-5; TRBD1 is a weak D gene call, 5 bases matching. The sample was peripheral blood. This clonotype was sampled from a middle-aged man with acute or convalescent COVID-19. In nucleotide form, the sequence is TGTGCCAGCATGGGGCAGGCCCTGGAGACCCAGTACTTC. The resulting protein is CASMGQALETQYF.